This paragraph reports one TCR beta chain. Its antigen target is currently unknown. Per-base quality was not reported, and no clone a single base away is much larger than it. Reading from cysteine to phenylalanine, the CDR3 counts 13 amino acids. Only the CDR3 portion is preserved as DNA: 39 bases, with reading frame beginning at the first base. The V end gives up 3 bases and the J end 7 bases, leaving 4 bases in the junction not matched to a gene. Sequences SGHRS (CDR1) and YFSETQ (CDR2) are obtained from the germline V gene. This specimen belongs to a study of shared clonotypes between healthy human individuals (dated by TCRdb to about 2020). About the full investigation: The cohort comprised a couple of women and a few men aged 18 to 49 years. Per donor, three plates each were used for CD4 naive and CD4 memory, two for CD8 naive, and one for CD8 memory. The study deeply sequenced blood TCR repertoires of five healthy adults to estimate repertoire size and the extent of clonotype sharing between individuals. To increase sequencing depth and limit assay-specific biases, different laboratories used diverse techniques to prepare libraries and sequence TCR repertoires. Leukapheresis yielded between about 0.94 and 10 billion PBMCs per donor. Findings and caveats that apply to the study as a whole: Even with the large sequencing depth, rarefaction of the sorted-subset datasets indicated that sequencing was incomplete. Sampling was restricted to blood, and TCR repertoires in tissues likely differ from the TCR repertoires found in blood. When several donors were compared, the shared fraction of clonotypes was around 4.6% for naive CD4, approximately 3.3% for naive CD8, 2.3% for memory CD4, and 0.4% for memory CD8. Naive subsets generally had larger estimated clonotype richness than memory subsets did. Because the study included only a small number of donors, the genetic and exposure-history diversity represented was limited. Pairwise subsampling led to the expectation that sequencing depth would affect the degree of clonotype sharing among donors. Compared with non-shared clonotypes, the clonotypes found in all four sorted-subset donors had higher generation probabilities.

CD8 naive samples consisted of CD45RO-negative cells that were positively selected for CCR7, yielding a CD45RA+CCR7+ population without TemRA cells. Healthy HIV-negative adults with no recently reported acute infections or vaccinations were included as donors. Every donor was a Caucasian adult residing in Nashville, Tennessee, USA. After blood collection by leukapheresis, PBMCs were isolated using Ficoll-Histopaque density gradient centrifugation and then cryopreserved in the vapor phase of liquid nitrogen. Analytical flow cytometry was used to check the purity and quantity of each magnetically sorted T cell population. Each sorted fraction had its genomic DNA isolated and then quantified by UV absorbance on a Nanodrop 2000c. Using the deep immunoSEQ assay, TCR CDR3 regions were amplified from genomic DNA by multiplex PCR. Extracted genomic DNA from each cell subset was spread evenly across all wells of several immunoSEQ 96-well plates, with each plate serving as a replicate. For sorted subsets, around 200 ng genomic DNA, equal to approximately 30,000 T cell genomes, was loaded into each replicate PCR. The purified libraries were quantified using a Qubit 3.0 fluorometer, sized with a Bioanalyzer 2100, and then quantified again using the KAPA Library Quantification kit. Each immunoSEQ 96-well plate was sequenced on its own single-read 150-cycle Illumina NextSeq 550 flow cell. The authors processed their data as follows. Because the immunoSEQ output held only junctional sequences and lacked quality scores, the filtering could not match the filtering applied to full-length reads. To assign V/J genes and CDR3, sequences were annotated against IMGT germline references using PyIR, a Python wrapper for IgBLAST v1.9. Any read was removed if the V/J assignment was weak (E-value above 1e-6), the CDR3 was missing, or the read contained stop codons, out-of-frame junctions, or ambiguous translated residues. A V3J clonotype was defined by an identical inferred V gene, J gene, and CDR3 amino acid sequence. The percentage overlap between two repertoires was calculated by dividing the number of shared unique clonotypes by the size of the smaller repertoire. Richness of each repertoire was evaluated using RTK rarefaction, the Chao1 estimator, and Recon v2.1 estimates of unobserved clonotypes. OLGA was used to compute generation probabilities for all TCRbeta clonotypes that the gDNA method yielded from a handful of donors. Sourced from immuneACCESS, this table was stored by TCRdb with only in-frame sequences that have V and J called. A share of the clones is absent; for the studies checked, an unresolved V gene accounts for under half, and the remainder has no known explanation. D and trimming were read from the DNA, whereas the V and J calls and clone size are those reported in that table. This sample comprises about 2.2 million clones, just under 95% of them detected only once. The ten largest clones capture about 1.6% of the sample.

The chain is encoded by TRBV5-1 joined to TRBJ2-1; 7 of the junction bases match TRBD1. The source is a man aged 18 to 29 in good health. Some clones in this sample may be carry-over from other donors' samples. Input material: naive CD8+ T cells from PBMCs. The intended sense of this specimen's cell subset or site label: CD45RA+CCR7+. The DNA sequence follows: TGCGCCAGCAGCTCGGACAGGTTAAATGAGCAGTTCTTC. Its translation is CASSSDRLNEQFF. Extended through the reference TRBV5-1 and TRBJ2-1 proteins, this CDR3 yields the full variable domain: KAGVTQTPRYLIKTRGQQVTLSCSPISGHRSVSWYQQTPGQGLQFLFEYFSETQRNKGNFPGRFSGRQFSNSRSEMNVSTLELGDSALYLCASSSDRLNEQFFGPGTRLTVL.